A selection of T cell receptor beta chains follows, all from one sample in a study of shared clonotypes between healthy human individuals. Sequenced by immunoSEQ multiplex PCR; TCRdb stores in-frame clones only, minus some. The sample includes approximately 2,200,000 clones, about 93% of them seen just once. The sequenced sample consisted of naive CD8+ T cells from PBMCs. Receptors originate from a man between 18 and 35 years old in good health. Some clones in this sample may be carry-over from other donors' samples. Both conserved end residues are part of each CDR3. The D gene is left open where the match is weak. A clone size is listed for some rows: how often the clone was seen (once, few, many), or a class if it is expanded.

d_call: TRBD2; clone_size: .; v_call: TRBV5-1; cdr3_aa: CASSPRGSGRAFENEQYF
d_call: TRBD2; clone_size: .; v_call: TRBV27; cdr3_aa: CASSLTPRVAGEVETQYF
d_call: .; clone_size: .; v_call: TRBV27; cdr3_aa: CASTSLRGEGLNTEAFF
d_call: TRBD1; clone_size: once; v_call: TRBV27; cdr3_aa: CASSSQQGVSNTGELFF
d_call: TRBD2; clone_size: .; v_call: TRBV11-2; cdr3_aa: CASSFPGTSGSSYEQYF
d_call: .; clone_size: .; v_call: TRBV5-5; cdr3_aa: CASSVTTGDDQPQHF
d_call: TRBD2; clone_size: .; v_call: TRBV7-9; cdr3_aa: CASSLSSGPNTGELFF
d_call: .; clone_size: .; v_call: TRBV5-6; cdr3_aa: CASSLLNTEAFF
d_call: .; clone_size: .; v_call: TRBV7-9; cdr3_aa: CASSSNRATNEKLFF
d_call: .; clone_size: .; v_call: TRBV25-1; cdr3_aa: CASSETNEQFF
d_call: TRBD1; clone_size: .; v_call: TRBV28; cdr3_aa: CANSPGQGTDTQYF
d_call: .; clone_size: once; v_call: TRBV5-1; cdr3_aa: CASSPWPRQVELFF
d_call: .; clone_size: .; v_call: TRBV29-1; cdr3_aa: CSVGHLYEQYF
d_call: .; clone_size: .; v_call: TRBV7-2; cdr3_aa: CASSLGQGGAEQYF
d_call: .; clone_size: .; v_call: TRBV27; cdr3_aa: CASSPRLAPLPYEQYF
d_call: .; clone_size: .; v_call: TRBV7-2; cdr3_aa: CASSFVRDNEQFF
d_call: TRBD2; clone_size: few; v_call: TRBV30; cdr3_aa: CAWRTSGSYEQYF
d_call: TRBD1; clone_size: .; v_call: TRBV4-1; cdr3_aa: CASSQRTGPETQYF
d_call: TRBD1; clone_size: .; v_call: TRBV19; cdr3_aa: CASSIAIVQGVDTQYF
d_call: .; clone_size: .; v_call: TRBV14; cdr3_aa: CASSQVRQSRTDTQYF
d_call: .; clone_size: .; v_call: TRBV29-1; cdr3_aa: CSVEETVKQYF
d_call: .; clone_size: .; v_call: TRBV21-1; cdr3_aa: CASNPATGRYEQYF
d_call: TRBD2; clone_size: .; v_call: TRBV4-1; cdr3_aa: CASSQDPSGRAGVYNEQFF
d_call: TRBD1; clone_size: .; v_call: TRBV7-9; cdr3_aa: CASSATGTGLMNTEAFF
d_call: .; clone_size: .; v_call: TRBV27; cdr3_aa: CASSLWFWEKQETQYF
d_call: .; clone_size: .; v_call: TRBV27; cdr3_aa: CASSPTGISGANVLTF
d_call: TRBD1; clone_size: .; v_call: TRBV19; cdr3_aa: CASSWTGGTGELFF
d_call: .; clone_size: .; v_call: TRBV29-1; cdr3_aa: CSVDVADTQYF
d_call: .; clone_size: .; v_call: TRBV7-9; cdr3_aa: CASSLAGHQQYF
d_call: .; clone_size: .; v_call: TRBV27; cdr3_aa: CASKGHGSSYEQYF
d_call: .; clone_size: .; v_call: TRBV7-6; cdr3_aa: CASSARGGVEAFF
d_call: .; clone_size: .; v_call: TRBV7-2; cdr3_aa: CASSLGAGILLEQYF
d_call: .; clone_size: .; v_call: TRBV10-3; cdr3_aa: CAISEEVGWRETQYF
d_call: .; clone_size: .; v_call: TRBV29-1; cdr3_aa: CSLESGVKETQYF
d_call: .; clone_size: .; v_call: TRBV30; cdr3_aa: CAWSVVSWTEAFF
d_call: .; clone_size: once; v_call: TRBV7-8; cdr3_aa: CASSEDRRGSGYSYTF
d_call: TRBD1; clone_size: .; v_call: TRBV5-6; cdr3_aa: CASSLGDRQQETQYF
d_call: TRBD1; clone_size: .; v_call: TRBV19; cdr3_aa: CATKGQGEYEQYF
d_call: TRBD1; clone_size: once; v_call: TRBV11-2; cdr3_aa: CASSLDPGTGAYEQYF
d_call: .; clone_size: .; v_call: TRBV4-2; cdr3_aa: CASSPGRSSNQPQHF
d_call: .; clone_size: .; v_call: TRBV11-2; cdr3_aa: CASSYGEGYEQYF
d_call: TRBD1; clone_size: .; v_call: TRBV4-3; cdr3_aa: CASSQEETGGTMNTEAFF
d_call: .; clone_size: .; v_call: TRBV11-2; cdr3_aa: CASSLLTTGELFF
d_call: TRBD1; clone_size: once; v_call: TRBV27; cdr3_aa: CASSPTPGQSSGNTIYF
d_call: TRBD1; clone_size: few; v_call: TRBV4-2; cdr3_aa: CASSQKRQGATEAFF
d_call: .; clone_size: .; v_call: TRBV15; cdr3_aa: CATRSGRKNTEAFF
d_call: .; clone_size: .; v_call: TRBV2; cdr3_aa: CASSEALWTLPGADTQYF
d_call: TRBD2; clone_size: .; v_call: TRBV28; cdr3_aa: CASSTPGEREGDYEQYF
d_call: .; clone_size: once; v_call: TRBV27; cdr3_aa: CASSLSQSRAYEQYF
d_call: .; clone_size: few; v_call: TRBV7-9; cdr3_aa: CASSPPQYAGTGELFF